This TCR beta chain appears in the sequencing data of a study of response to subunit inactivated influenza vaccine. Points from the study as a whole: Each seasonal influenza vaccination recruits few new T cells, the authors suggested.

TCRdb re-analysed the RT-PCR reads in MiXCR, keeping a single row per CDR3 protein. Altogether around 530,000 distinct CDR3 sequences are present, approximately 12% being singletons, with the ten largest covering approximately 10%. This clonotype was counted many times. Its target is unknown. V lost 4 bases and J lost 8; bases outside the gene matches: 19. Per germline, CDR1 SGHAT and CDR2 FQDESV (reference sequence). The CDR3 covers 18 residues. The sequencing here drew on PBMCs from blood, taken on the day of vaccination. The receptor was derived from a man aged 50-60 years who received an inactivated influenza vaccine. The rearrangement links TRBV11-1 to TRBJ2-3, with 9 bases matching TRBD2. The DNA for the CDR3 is TGTGCCAGCAGCTCTATCCAAGGAGGTAGCGGGAGAGGTGGTACGCAGTATTTT. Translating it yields CASSSIQGGSGRGGTQYF.